This T cell receptor (beta chain) was captured by sequencing in a study of identical twins. Turning to this clonotype: The antigen is undetermined.

V lost 1 base and J 6 bases, leaving 12 bases between the germline ends. The CDR3 sequence is 14 residues long. Germline assignment: CDR1 LGHDT and CDR2 YNNKEL (reference sequence). Healthy Caucasians supplied all donations. TCRdb redid the calling of the 5' RACE reads with MiXCR, one entry per CDR3 protein. The sample holds some 500,000 distinct CDR3 sequences, around an eighth seen once. Study results and caveats: The abundant beta clonotypes from cord blood had fewer insertions, and memory repertoires had none of this. Models underestimated TCR alpha sharing (out-of-frame) in monozygotic twins.

The same data also contributed to another study, on yellow fever vaccine responses in identical twins.

The TCR originated in a woman aged 18-30 years in good health. The chain has TRBV3-1 and TRBJ2-5; D perhaps matches TRBD2 (5 bases). Sequenced: CD4+ T cells sorted from blood. CDR3 DNA sequence: TGTGCCAGCAGCCAAGGGCCGGGGTCCCAGACCCAGTACTTC. Translated, it gives CASSQGPGSQTQYF.